The 27 T cell receptor beta chains listed next were all sequenced from one sample in a study of T cells expressing NK-cell markers. TCRdb reprocessed the 5' RACE reads and stores each CDR3 protein as one record, lacking DNA. Its table records about 390,000 distinct CDR3 sequences. Sequencing used blood T cells: a sorted CD56 or NKG2C T cell subset, CD4+ or CD8+ T cells, or bulk PBMC T cells (not recorded which). Receptors originate from a woman aged 45-65 years in good health.

The chain links TRBV20-1 to TRBJ2-1; there is no DNA to check the TCRdb D call of TRBD2. CDR1 and CDR2 from the germline V gene are DFQATT and SNEGSKA (reference sequence). The CDR3 runs 17 residues. CDR3 region: CSARGPLAGPPYNEQFF.

This chain uses TRBV12-3 or TRBV12-4 with TRBJ1-1. The CDR3 is 13 amino acids. The chain's CDR3 is CASRPTVTTEAFF.

The gene calls are TRBV5-1 and TRBJ1-1. CDR3 length equals 15 residues. Per germline, CDR1 SGHRS and CDR2 YFSETQ. CDR3 protein: CASSLWSSGNTEAFF.

The V call is TRBV7-3, the J call TRBJ2-2; TCRdb's D gene call, TRBD1, goes unchecked for lack of DNA. This CDR3 has 15 residues. Germline CDR1 SGHTA, CDR2 FQGTGA. This CDR3 reads CASSVKTGRTGELFF.

The rearrangement uses TRBV25-1 and TRBJ2-1; the D gene TCRdb calls, TRBD1, cannot be checked with no DNA. CDR3 length equals 12 residues. CDR1 is MGHDK and CDR2 is SYGVNS in the germline V gene. The CDR3 is CASRRDTHEQFF. The whole variable domain, remainder taken from reference TRBV25-1 and TRBJ2-1, is EADIYQTPRYLVIGTGKKITLECSQTMGHDKMYWYQQDPGMELHLIHYSYGVNSTEKGDLSSESTVSRIRTEHFPLTLESARPSHTSQYLCASRRDTHEQFFGPGTRLTVL.

The chain carries TRBV5-4 and TRBJ2-7. In germline, CDR1 is SGHNT, CDR2 YYREEE (reference sequence). This CDR3 is 14 amino acids long. CDR3: CASSLERESYEQYF.

The chain carries TRBV2 and TRBJ2-5; TCRdb lists TRBD1, though no DNA is available to test this call. The CDR3 contains 17 residues. Germline CDR1 reads SNHLY; CDR2 reads FYNNEI. The CDR3 is CASTANRGLKSQETQYF.

The genes are TRBV20-1 and TRBJ1-1; TCRdb calls TRBD1, which cannot be checked without DNA. CDR1 DFQATT and CDR2 SNEGSKA come from the germline V gene (reference sequence). The CDR3 loop spans 16 amino acids. The CDR3 protein is CSARDGTGRSVTEAFF.

The chain recombines TRBV10-2 with TRBJ2-4; checking the TCRdb D call of TRBD1 is not possible without DNA. Looked up from germline, CDR1 is WSHSY and CDR2 is SAAADI. CDR3 length: 17 residues. The CDR3 is CASSSPGQGAAKNIQYF.

The chain joins TRBV27 to TRBJ1-2; TCRdb indicates TRBD1, and absent DNA this call remains unverified. This CDR3 has 13 residues. Germline values: CDR1 MNHEY, CDR2 SMNVEV (reference sequence). The CDR3 loop is CASGEQENYGYTF.

V is TRBV24-1 and J is TRBJ1-2; the TCRdb call, TRBD1, lacks DNA for checking. Germline CDR1 is KGHDR and CDR2 is SFDVKD. This CDR3 contains 16 residues. This chain's CDR3 is CATSDPTRTGAHGYTF.

The V and J genes are TRBV30 and TRBJ2-7; TCRdb outputs TRBD1, but without DNA this stays unchecked. The CDR3 runs to 14 residues. Per germline, CDR1 GTSNPN and CDR2 SVGIG (reference sequence). The CDR3 loop is CAWSAGGSSYEQYF.

The rearrangement links TRBV6-6 to TRBJ2-1; there is no DNA to check the TCRdb D call of TRBD2. Germline V CDR1 and CDR2: MNHNY, SVGAGI (reference sequence). The CDR3 spans 16 residues. The CDR3 protein is CASSYAHSGRTNEQFF.

V is TRBV7-6 and J is TRBJ2-3. This CDR3 is built from 16 residues. Germline values: CDR1 SGHVS, CDR2 FNYEAQ. CDR3 residues: CASSPEGFASTDTQYF.

The CDR3 loop reads CASRRDVNQPQHF. J is TRBJ1-5 and V is TRBV27; the D call of TRBD1 rests on TCRdb alone, since no DNA is present to check it. CDR1 is MNHEY and CDR2 is SMNVEV in the germline V gene (reference sequence). The CDR3 runs 13 residues.

The genes are TRBV5-1 and TRBJ2-7; the D gene TCRdb calls, TRBD2, cannot be checked with no DNA. This CDR3 comprises 16 residues. CDR1 and CDR2 (germline): SGHRS, YFSETQ. The CDR3: CASSLGASGNTYEQYF.

The chain links TRBV20-1 to TRBJ2-7; TCRdb lists TRBD2, though no DNA is available to test this call. CDR3 length: 15 amino acids. The germline V gene has CDR1 DFQATT and CDR2 SNEGSKA (reference sequence). The CDR3: CSAPQAGRSAYEQYF.

The chain is built from TRBV18 and TRBJ2-1; the TCRdb call, TRBD2, lacks DNA for checking. The germline V gene has CDR1 KGHSH and CDR2 LQKENI. The CDR3 spans 14 residues. The CDR3 loop is CASSPPGTSSEQFF.

The chain combines TRBV20-1 with TRBJ2-1; TCRdb's D gene call, TRBD1, goes unchecked for lack of DNA. The CDR3 totals 15 residues. Germline assignment: CDR1 DFQATT and CDR2 SNEGSKA (reference sequence). This chain's CDR3 is CSARERQGGYNEQFF.

The chain is built from TRBV27 and TRBJ2-1; TCRdb proposes TRBD2, but this gene call is untestable without DNA. CDR1 and CDR2 (germline): MNHEY, SMNVEV (reference sequence). This CDR3 is built from 13 residues. CDR3: CASSPFELEEQFF.

The V and J genes are TRBV20-1 and TRBJ2-1; TCRdb picks TRBD2, but there is no DNA to check that call. The CDR3 is 16 residues long. Germline CDR1 DFQATT, CDR2 SNEGSKA (reference sequence). The CDR3 loop reads CSASGLAGVYSNEQFF.

The rearrangement links TRBV20-1 to TRBJ2-3; the D call of TRBD2 rests on TCRdb alone, since no DNA is present to check it. The germline V gene has CDR1 DFQATT and CDR2 SNEGSKA (reference sequence). The CDR3 totals 12 residues. This CDR3 is CSAQRETGTQYF.

This chain links TRBV24-1 with TRBJ2-2; TCRdb selects TRBD2, and the lack of DNA leaves this call unchecked. Per germline, CDR1 KGHDR and CDR2 SFDVKD. This CDR3 is 16 amino acids long. The CDR3 is CATSGGIGLHTGELFF.

This chain uses TRBV5-1 with TRBJ1-5; TCRdb names TRBD1, which stays unverified in the absence of DNA. Germline lookup yields CDR1 SGHRS and CDR2 YFSETQ. This CDR3 is built from 13 residues. CDR3 residues: CASRQGGNQPQHF.

This rearrangement joins TRBV20-1 to TRBJ2-1; TCRdb gives TRBD2 as the D gene, but with no DNA this cannot be confirmed. This CDR3 has 17 amino acids. Germline CDR1 is DFQATT and CDR2 is SNEGSKA (reference sequence). CDR3: CSARDLSGTSGSTEQFF.

The V call is TRBV10-3, the J call TRBJ2-7; TCRdb designates TRBD1, a call that cannot be tested without DNA. This CDR3 comprises 12 residues. CDR1 and CDR2 from the germline V gene are ENHRY and SYGVKD. The CDR3 protein is CAISGAFQEQYF.

J is TRBJ1-4 and V is TRBV11-2. The CDR3 has 13 amino acids. Looked up from germline, CDR1 is SGHAT and CDR2 is FQNNGV. CDR3 sequence: CASSLMRFGELFF. Looking up the rest from reference TRBV11-2 and TRBJ1-4 gives the full variable domain: EAGVAQSPRYKIIEKRQSVAFWCNPISGHATLYWYQQILGQGPKLLIQFQNNGVVDDSQLPKDRFSAERLKGVDSTLKIQPAKLEDSAVYLCASSLMRFGELFFGSGTQLSVL.